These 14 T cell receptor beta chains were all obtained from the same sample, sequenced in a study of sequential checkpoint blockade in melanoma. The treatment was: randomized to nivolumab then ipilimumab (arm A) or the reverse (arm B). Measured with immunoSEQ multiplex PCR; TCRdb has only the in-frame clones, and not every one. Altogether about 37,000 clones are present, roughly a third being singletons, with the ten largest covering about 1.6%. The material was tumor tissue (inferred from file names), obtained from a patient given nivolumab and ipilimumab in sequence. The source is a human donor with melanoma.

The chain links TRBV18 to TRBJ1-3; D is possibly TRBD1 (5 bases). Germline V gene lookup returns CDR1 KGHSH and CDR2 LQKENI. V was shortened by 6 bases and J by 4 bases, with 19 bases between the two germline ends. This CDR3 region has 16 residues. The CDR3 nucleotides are TGTGCCAGCTCCGCGGGGCAGGGCTTGCAAGGAAACACCATATATTTT. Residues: CASSAGQGLQGNTIYF.

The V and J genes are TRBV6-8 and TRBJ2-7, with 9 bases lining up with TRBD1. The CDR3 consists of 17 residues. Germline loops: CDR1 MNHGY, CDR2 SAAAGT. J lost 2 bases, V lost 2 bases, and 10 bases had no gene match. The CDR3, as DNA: TGTGCCAGCAGTTACGCGAAAGGGACAGGGAACCCCTACGAGCAGTACTTC. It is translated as CASSYAKGTGNPYEQYF.

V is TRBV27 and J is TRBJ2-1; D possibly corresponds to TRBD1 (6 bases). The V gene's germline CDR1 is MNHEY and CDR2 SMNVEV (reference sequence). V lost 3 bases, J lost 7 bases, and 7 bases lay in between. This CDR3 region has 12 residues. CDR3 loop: CASSFRGNEQFF. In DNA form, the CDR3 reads TGTGCCAGCAGTTTTAGGGGGAATGAGCAGTTCTTC.

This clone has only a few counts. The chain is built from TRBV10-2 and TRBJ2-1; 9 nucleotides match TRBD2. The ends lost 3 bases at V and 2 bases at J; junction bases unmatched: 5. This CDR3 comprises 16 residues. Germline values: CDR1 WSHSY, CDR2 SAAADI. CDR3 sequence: CASSELGTSPYNEQFF. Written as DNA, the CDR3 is TGCGCCAGCAGTGAATTGGGGACTAGCCCCTACAATGAGCAGTTCTTC.

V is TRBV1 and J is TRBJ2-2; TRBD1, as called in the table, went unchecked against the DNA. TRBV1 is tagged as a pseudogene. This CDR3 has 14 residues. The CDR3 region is CTSHLDSATGELFF. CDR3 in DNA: TGCACCAGCCACCTTGACAGTGCCACCGGGGAGCTGTTTTTT.

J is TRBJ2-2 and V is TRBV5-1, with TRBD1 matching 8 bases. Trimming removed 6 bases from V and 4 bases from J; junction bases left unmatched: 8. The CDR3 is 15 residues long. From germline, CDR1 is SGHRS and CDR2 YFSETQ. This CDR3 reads CASTTSTGATGELFF. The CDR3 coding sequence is TGCGCCAGCACCACCTCGACAGGGGCCACCGGGGAGCTGTTTTTT.

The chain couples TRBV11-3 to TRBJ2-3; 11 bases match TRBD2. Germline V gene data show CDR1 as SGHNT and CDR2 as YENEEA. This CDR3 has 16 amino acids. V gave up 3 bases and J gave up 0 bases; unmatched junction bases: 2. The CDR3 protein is CASSFGTSGSTDTQYF. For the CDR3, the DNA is TGTGCCAGCAGCTTCGGGACTAGCGGAAGCACAGATACGCAGTATTTT.

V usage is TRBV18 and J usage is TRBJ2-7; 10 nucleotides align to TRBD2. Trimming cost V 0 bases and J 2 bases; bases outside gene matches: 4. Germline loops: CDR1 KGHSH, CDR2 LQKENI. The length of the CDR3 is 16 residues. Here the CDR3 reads CASSPPGSGGTYEQYF. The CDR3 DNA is TGTGCCAGCTCACCACCAGGTAGCGGGGGGACCTACGAGCAGTACTTC.

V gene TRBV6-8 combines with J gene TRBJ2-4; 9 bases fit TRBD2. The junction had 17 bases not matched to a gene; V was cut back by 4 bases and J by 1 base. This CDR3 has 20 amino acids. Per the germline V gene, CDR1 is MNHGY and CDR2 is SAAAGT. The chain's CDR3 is CASSSYSGRGGGYAKNIQYF. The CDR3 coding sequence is TGTGCCAGCAGTTCTTATAGCGGGAGAGGGGGGGGCTACGCCAAAAACATTCAGTACTTC.

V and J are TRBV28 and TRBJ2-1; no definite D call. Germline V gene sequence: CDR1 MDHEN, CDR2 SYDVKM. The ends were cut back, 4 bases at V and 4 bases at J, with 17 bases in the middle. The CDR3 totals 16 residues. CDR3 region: CASSSPSLEAYNEQFF. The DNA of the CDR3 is TGTGCCAGCAGTTCGCCTTCCTTGGAAGCGTACAATGAGCAGTTCTTC.

The CDR3 nucleotides are TGTGCCAGCTCACGGGGACAGTTCAATCAGCCCCAGCATTTT. Its translation is CASSRGQFNQPQHF. This chain links TRBV18 with TRBJ1-5; TRBD1 matches at 7 bases. V shed 4 bases and J 3 bases; nucleotides not matched to a gene: 3. Germline assignment: CDR1 KGHSH and CDR2 LQKENI. The CDR3 extends over 14 amino acids.

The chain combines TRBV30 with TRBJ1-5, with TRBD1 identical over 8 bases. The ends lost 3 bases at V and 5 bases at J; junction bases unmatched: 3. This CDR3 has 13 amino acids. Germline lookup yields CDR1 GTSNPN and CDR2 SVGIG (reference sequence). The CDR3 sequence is CAWSRGLDQPQHF. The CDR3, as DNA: TGTGCCTGGAGCAGGGGGCTCGATCAGCCCCAGCATTTT. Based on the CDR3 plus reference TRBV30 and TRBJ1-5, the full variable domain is SQTIHQWPATLVQPVGSPLSLECTVEGTSNPNLYWYRQAAGRGLQLLFYSVGIGQISSEVPQNLSASRPQDRQFILSSKKLLLSDSGFYLCAWSRGLDQPQHFGDGTRLSIL.

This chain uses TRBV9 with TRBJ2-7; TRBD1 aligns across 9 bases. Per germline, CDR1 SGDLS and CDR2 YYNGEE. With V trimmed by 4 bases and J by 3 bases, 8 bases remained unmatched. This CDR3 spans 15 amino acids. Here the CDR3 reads CASSPGTGTIYEQYF. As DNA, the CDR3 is TGTGCCAGCAGCCCTGGGACAGGGACTATCTACGAGCAGTACTTC. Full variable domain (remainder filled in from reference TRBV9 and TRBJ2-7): DSGVTQTPKHLITATGQRVTLRCSPRSGDLSVYWYQQSLDQGLQFLIQYYNGEERAKGNILERFSAQQFPDLHSELNLSSLELGDSALYFCASSPGTGTIYEQYFGPGTRLTVT.

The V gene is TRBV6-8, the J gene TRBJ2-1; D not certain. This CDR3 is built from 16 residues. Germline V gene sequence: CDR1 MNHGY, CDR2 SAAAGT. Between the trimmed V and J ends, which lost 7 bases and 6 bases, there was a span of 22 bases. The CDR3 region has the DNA TGTGCCAGCAAGCGAAGAAATAACGACCAGTCCAATGAGCAGTTCTTC. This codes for CASKRRNNDQSNEQFF.